Reported below is one TCR beta chain. The antigen is unknown. Use of 60 Vbeta and 13 Jbeta primers characterized the PCR. Sequenced by immunoSEQ multiplex PCR; TCRdb stores in-frame clones only, minus some. The sample records 150,000 to 200,000 clones, approximately 71% being singletons. Healthy bone marrow donors made up the donor group. This sample was taken from a study of cytomegalovirus exposure and HLA in healthy donors. Whole-study findings and limits: When a later analysis compared HLA-associated TCR beta chains with equally common others, the HLA-associated chains turned out to be more clonally expanded and to have lower generation probabilities. Several of the most significant clusters appeared, in a later analysis, to be linked to common viral pathogens. Per a prior analysis, the majority of TCR beta V segments were productive roughly 87% or roughly 30% of the time.

CDR3 length: 13 amino acids. Trimming at V came to 6 bases and at J to 4 bases, leaving 3 bases not matched to a gene. CDR1 is SQVTM, CDR2 ANQGSEA, per germline. This sequence was found in a woman aged 18-29 years in good health and CMV-seropositive. The sequenced sample was PBMCs. The chain employs TRBV29-1 and TRBJ1-4; 9 bases fit TRBD1. The CDR3 DNA reads as TGCAGCGTAAAGGGACAGGGTAATGAAAAACTGTTTTTT. Amino acid sequence: CSVKGQGNEKLFF.